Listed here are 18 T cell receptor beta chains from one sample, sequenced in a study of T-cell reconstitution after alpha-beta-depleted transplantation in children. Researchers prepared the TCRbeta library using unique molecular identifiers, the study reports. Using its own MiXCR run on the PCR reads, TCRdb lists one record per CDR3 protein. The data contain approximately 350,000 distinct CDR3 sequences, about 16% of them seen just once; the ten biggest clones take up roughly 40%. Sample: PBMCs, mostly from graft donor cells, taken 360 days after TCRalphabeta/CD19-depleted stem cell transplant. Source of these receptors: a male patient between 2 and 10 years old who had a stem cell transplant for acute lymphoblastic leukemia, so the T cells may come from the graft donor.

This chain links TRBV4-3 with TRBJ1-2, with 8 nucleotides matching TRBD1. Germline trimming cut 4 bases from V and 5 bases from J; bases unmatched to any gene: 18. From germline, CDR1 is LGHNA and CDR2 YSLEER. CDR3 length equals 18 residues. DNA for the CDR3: TGCGCCAGCAGCCGAGGGGAGACAGGGGCCAACACTTGGTATGGCTACACCTTC. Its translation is CASSRGETGANTWYGYTF.

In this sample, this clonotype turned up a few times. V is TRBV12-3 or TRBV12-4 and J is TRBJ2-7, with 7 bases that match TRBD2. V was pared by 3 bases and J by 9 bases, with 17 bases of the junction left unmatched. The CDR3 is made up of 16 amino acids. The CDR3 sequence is CASSLKFGGGPLVQYF. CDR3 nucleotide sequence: TGTGCCAGCAGTTTGAAGTTTGGGGGAGGGCCTCTCGTGCAGTACTTC.

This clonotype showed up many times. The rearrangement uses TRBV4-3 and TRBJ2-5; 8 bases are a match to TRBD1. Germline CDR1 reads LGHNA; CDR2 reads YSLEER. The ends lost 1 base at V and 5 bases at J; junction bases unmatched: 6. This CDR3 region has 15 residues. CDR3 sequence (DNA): TGCGCCAGCAGCCAAGTTCCAGGGGGCTTTGAGACCCAGTACTTC. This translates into CASSQVPGGFETQYF.

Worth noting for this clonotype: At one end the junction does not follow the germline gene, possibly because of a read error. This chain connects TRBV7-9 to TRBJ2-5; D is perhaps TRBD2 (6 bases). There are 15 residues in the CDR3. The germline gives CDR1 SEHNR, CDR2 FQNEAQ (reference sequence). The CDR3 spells CASGLDPGEKETQYF. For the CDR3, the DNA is TGTGCCAGCGGCTTGGATCCGGGAGAGAAAGAGACCCAGTACTTC.

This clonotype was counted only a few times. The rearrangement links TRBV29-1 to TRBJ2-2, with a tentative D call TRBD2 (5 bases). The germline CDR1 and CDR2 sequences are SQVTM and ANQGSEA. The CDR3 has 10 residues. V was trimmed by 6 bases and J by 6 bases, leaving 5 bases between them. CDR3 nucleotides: TGCAGCGTGGAGGCCGGGGAGCTGTTTTTT. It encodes CSVEAGELFF.

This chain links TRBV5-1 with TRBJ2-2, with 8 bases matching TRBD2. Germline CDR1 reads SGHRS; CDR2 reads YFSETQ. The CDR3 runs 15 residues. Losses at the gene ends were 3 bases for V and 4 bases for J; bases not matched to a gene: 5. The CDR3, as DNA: TGCGCCAGCAGCTCGGGACTAGTAACCACCGGGGAGCTGTTTTTT. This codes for CASSSGLVTTGELFF.

CDR3 sequence (DNA): TGTGCCAGCAGCACACGACTAGCGGGAGGACTCTACGAGCAGTACTTC. This gives the protein CASSTRLAGGLYEQYF. The V and J genes are TRBV7-2 and TRBJ2-7, with 13 positions matching TRBD2. The V and J ends lost 5 bases and 3 bases, in that order; junction bases with no gene match: 7. The CDR3 length is 16 residues. Germline loops: CDR1 SGHTA, CDR2 FQGNSA.

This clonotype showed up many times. The CDR3 region is CASSVDRGYNSPLHF. The CDR3 DNA sequence: TGTGCCAGCAGTGTCGACAGGGGTTATAATTCACCCCTCCACTTT. V usage is TRBV12-3 or TRBV12-4 and J usage is TRBJ1-6; 8 positions match TRBD1. The J segment lost 4 bases and the V segment lost 5 bases, leaving 4 bases of the junction unmatched. The CDR3 spans 15 residues.

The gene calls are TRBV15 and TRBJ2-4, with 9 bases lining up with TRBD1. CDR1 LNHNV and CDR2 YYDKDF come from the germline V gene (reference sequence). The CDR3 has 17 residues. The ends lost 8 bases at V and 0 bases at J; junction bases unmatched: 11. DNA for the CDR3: TGTGCCACCTGGGACAGGGATCAGGAGATAGCCAAAAACATTCAGTACTTC. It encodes CATWDRDQEIAKNIQYF.

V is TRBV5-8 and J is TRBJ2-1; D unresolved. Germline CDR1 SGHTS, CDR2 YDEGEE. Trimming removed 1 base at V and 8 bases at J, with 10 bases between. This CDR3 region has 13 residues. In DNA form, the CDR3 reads TGTGCCAGCAGCTTGTTTAGTAAGCATGAGCAGTTCTTC. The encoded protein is CASSLFSKHEQFF.

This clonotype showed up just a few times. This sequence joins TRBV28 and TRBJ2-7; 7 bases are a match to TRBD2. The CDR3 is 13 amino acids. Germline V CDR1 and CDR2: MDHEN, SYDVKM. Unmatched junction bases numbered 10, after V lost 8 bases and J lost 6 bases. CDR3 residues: CASRWSGGIEQYF. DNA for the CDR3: TGTGCCAGCCGATGGTCGGGGGGTATCGAGCAGTACTTC.

This chain's CDR3 is CASSRGTGRSQETQYF. The CDR3 nucleotides are TGTGCCAGCAGTCGGGGGACAGGGCGTAGCCAAGAGACCCAGTACTTC. This chain uses TRBV12-3 or TRBV12-4 with TRBJ2-5; 9 bases line up with TRBD1. V trimming: 5 bases; J trimming: 1 base; junction bases outside the gene matches: 8. This CDR3 spans 16 amino acids.

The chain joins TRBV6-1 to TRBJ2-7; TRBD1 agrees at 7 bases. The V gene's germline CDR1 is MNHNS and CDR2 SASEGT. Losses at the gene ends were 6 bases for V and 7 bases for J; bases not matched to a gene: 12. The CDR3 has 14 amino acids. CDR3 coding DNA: TGTGCCAGCAGGCCCGGGACAGTAGGTAGGGAGCAGTACTTC. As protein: CASRPGTVGREQYF.

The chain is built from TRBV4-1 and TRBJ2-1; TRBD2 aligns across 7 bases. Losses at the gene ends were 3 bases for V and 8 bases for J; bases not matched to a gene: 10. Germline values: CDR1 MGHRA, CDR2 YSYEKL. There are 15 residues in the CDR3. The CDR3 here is CASSHGPERDDEQFF. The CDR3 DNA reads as TGCGCCAGCAGCCACGGACCTGAGCGGGACGATGAGCAGTTCTTC.

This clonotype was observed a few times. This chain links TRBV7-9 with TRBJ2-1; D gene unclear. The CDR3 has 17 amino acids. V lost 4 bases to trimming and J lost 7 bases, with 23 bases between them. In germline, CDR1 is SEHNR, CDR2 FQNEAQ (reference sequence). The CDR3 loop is CASSSVGFGAIGNEQFF. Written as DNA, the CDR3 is TGTGCCAGCAGCTCGGTGGGCTTCGGTGCGATCGGAAATGAGCAGTTCTTC.

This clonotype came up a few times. CDR3 loop: CASSSWHLVTGPGVNEKLFF. In DNA, the CDR3 is TGTGCCAGCAGCTCCTGGCACCTTGTGACAGGGCCGGGCGTTAATGAAAAACTGTTTTTT. The chain uses TRBV7-9 and TRBJ1-4, with 7 positions matching TRBD1. The CDR3 has 20 residues. The germline CDR1 and CDR2 sequences are SEHNR and FQNEAQ (reference sequence). Trimming removed 4 bases from V and 4 bases from J; junction bases left unmatched: 21.

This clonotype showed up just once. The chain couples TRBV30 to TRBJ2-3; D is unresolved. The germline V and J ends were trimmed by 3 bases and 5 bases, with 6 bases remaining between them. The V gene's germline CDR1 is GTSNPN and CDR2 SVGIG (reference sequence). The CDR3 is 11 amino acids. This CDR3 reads CAWSRQDTQYF. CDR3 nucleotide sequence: TGTGCCTGGAGCAGACAAGATACGCAGTATTTT.

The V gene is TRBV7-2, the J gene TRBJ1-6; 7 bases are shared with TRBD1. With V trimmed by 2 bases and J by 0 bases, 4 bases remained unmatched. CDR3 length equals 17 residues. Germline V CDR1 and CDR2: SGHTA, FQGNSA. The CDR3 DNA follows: TGTGCCAGCAGCTTACGGGACAGATTCTCCTATAATTCACCCCTCCACTTT. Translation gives CASSLRDRFSYNSPLHF.